Listed below are T cell receptor beta chains from one sample, sequenced in a study of blood T cell repertoires in COVID-19. The repertoire was sequenced with immunoSEQ multiplex PCR; TCRdb's copy has only in-frame clones and lacks some. The sample has under 150,000 clones, 70% to 90% seen once. Sequences were obtained from peripheral blood. Receptors were obtained from a woman between 55 and 75 years old with COVID-19, enrolled during active disease. Both conserved end residues are trimmed from each CDR3. The order of the fields is clone size, CDR3 length, V gene, CDR3 protein. Size is stated for part of the rows, as once, few or many counts, or as a class when the clone is expanded.

clone_size: .
cdr3_length: 13
v_call: TRBV28
cdr3_aa: ASSLGRQGGQPQH

clone_size: .
cdr3_length: 16
v_call: TRBV5-1
cdr3_aa: ASSLRLAGERSTDTQY

clone_size: once
cdr3_length: 14
v_call: TRBV5-1
cdr3_aa: ASSLAGGRNQETQY

clone_size: .
cdr3_length: 14
v_call: TRBV4-1
cdr3_aa: ASSQDASENAYEQY

clone_size: .
cdr3_length: 14
v_call: TRBV6-1
cdr3_aa: ASSGTPGQPNTEAF

clone_size: .
cdr3_length: 10
v_call: TRBV21-1
cdr3_aa: ASSKFLTEAF

clone_size: .
cdr3_length: 15
v_call: TRBV11-2
cdr3_aa: ASSLYEGTTAGTEAF

clone_size: .
cdr3_length: 13
v_call: TRBV11-3
cdr3_aa: ASSITGGPGSPLH

clone_size: once
cdr3_length: 13
v_call: TRBV5-8
cdr3_aa: ASKDSTPAGYGYT

clone_size: .
cdr3_length: 15
v_call: TRBV3-1/TRBV3-2
cdr3_aa: ASSQDSGLAGGNEQF

clone_size: .
cdr3_length: 12
v_call: TRBV30
cdr3_aa: AWSTGGSQETQY

clone_size: .
cdr3_length: 15
v_call: TRBV11-2
cdr3_aa: ASSLVPSGGALDTQY

clone_size: .
cdr3_length: 11
v_call: TRBV20-1
cdr3_aa: SASGTSRETQY

clone_size: few
cdr3_length: 14
v_call: TRBV7-2
cdr3_aa: ASSPDGGGGWQPQH

clone_size: once
cdr3_length: 11
v_call: TRBV18
cdr3_aa: ASSPQSAGELF

clone_size: .
cdr3_length: 14
v_call: TRBV5-8
cdr3_aa: ASSFGYTGGSYEQY

clone_size: .
cdr3_length: 12
v_call: TRBV6-5
cdr3_aa: ASVSGLRNSPLH

clone_size: .
cdr3_length: 12
v_call: TRBV13
cdr3_aa: ASSPRTVRTEAF

clone_size: once
cdr3_length: 12
v_call: TRBV5-1
cdr3_aa: ASSLGDQGAEAF

clone_size: .
cdr3_length: 14
v_call: TRBV7-6
cdr3_aa: ASSGKWDRPNTEAF

clone_size: .
cdr3_length: 10
v_call: TRBV12-3/TRBV12-4
cdr3_aa: ASSFRQETQY

clone_size: .
cdr3_length: 18
v_call: TRBV18
cdr3_aa: ASSPFLAPRGPATNEKLF

clone_size: .
cdr3_length: 12
v_call: TRBV5-6
cdr3_aa: ASSLELRQETQY

clone_size: .
cdr3_length: 12
v_call: TRBV6-5
cdr3_aa: ASRAGTGYEKLF

clone_size: few
cdr3_length: 14
v_call: TRBV3-1/TRBV3-2
cdr3_aa: ASSHVGQGPGSPLH

clone_size: .
cdr3_length: 14
v_call: TRBV3-1/TRBV3-2
cdr3_aa: ASSHSQGSNTGELF

clone_size: .
cdr3_length: 15
v_call: TRBV28
cdr3_aa: ASSLPLLAGLKNEQF

clone_size: .
cdr3_length: 12
v_call: TRBV18
cdr3_aa: ASSPGQGTDTQY

clone_size: few
cdr3_length: 12
v_call: TRBV7-3
cdr3_aa: ASSQGQGDTEAF

clone_size: .
cdr3_length: 15
v_call: TRBV7-2
cdr3_aa: ASRHKGLAGPYNEQF

clone_size: .
cdr3_length: 11
v_call: TRBV28
cdr3_aa: ASSPHLNTEAF

clone_size: .
cdr3_length: 14
v_call: TRBV14
cdr3_aa: ASSQTGYRESGEQY

clone_size: .
cdr3_length: 14
v_call: TRBV5-1
cdr3_aa: ASSSMTSGGEETQY

clone_size: .
cdr3_length: 11
v_call: TRBV9
cdr3_aa: ARGGGRVGGYT

clone_size: .
cdr3_length: 13
v_call: TRBV9
cdr3_aa: ASSVVGEATDTQY

clone_size: .
cdr3_length: 12
v_call: TRBV19
cdr3_aa: ASSIRLATDEQF

clone_size: .
cdr3_length: 13
v_call: TRBV2
cdr3_aa: ASSDIGGRETEAF

clone_size: .
cdr3_length: 12
v_call: TRBV7-3
cdr3_aa: ASSKQGGPETQY

clone_size: once
cdr3_length: 13
v_call: TRBV2
cdr3_aa: ASEEDRGGNQPQH

clone_size: .
cdr3_length: 16
v_call: TRBV9
cdr3_aa: ASSVSGSRTGGRNGYT

clone_size: .
cdr3_length: 8
v_call: TRBV9
cdr3_aa: ASSPRVAF

clone_size: .
cdr3_length: 12
v_call: TRBV5-6
cdr3_aa: ASSLPRGGSEAF

clone_size: .
cdr3_length: 10
v_call: TRBV5-1
cdr3_aa: ASSPWGGEAF

clone_size: .
cdr3_length: 11
v_call: TRBV7-7
cdr3_aa: ASSLKQGYEQF

clone_size: .
cdr3_length: 13
v_call: TRBV5-1
cdr3_aa: ASSLGPQGGDIQY

clone_size: .
cdr3_length: 16
v_call: TRBV6-4
cdr3_aa: ASSDSVGTELTLWGYT

clone_size: .
cdr3_length: 11
v_call: TRBV5-1
cdr3_aa: ASSPGDRLGYT

clone_size: .
cdr3_length: 15
v_call: TRBV5-1
cdr3_aa: ASSLFSDQANTGELF

clone_size: .
cdr3_length: 13
v_call: TRBV9
cdr3_aa: ASSVGIAGTGEQF

clone_size: .
cdr3_length: 13
v_call: TRBV18
cdr3_aa: ASSPRQATNEKLF

clone_size: .
cdr3_length: 11
v_call: TRBV2
cdr3_aa: ASSTSGGETQY

clone_size: .
cdr3_length: 10
v_call: TRBV12-3/TRBV12-4
cdr3_aa: ASSSWGGSAF

clone_size: .
cdr3_length: 13
v_call: TRBV9
cdr3_aa: ASTVGAGYTYEQY

clone_size: .
cdr3_length: 11
v_call: TRBV30
cdr3_aa: AWRGTGVAGYT

clone_size: .
cdr3_length: 12
v_call: TRBV5-1
cdr3_aa: ASSSGVNNEKLF

clone_size: few
cdr3_length: 12
v_call: TRBV7-3
cdr3_aa: ASSVTGRDTEAF